These T cell receptor beta chains were read from a single sample in a study of identifying expanded T cells in peripheral blood. TCRdb's table, derived via immunoSEQ multiplex PCR, lists solely in-frame clones and lacks some. The table records over 100,000 clones, about 87% of them present only once. Material: blood. These receptor sequences come from a person aged 18-70 years in good health. Each CDR3 is given with its conserved first and last residue. A D gene is named only where the DNA matches it firmly. A row's size may be missing; if present it is once, few, many or a size class.

v_call: TRBV7-3; j_call: TRBJ2-2; clone_size: NA; d_call: TRBD2; cdr3_aa: CASESGRDGGELFF; cdr3_nt: TGTGCCAGCGAAAGCGGGAGGGATGGCGGGGAGCTGTTTTTT
v_call: TRBV7-2; j_call: TRBJ2-7; clone_size: NA; d_call: NA; cdr3_aa: CASSPTVVQGTYEQYF; cdr3_nt: TGTGCCAGCAGCCCGACGGTGGTTCAGGGGACCTACGAGCAGTACTTC
v_call: TRBV27; j_call: TRBJ1-4; clone_size: NA; d_call: NA; cdr3_aa: CASVYEKLFF; cdr3_nt: TGTGCCAGCGTCTATGAAAAACTGTTTTTT
v_call: TRBV29-1; j_call: TRBJ2-1; clone_size: NA; d_call: TRBD2; cdr3_aa: CSVRLRSGMAYNEQFF; cdr3_nt: TGCAGCGTCCGCCTTCGTAGCGGGATGGCCTACAATGAGCAGTTCTTC
v_call: TRBV19; j_call: TRBJ2-1; clone_size: NA; d_call: TRBD1; cdr3_aa: CASSMGTGGGDEQFF; cdr3_nt: TGTGCCAGTAGTATGGGGACAGGGGGCGGCGATGAGCAGTTCTTC
v_call: TRBV6-5; j_call: TRBJ1-2; clone_size: once; d_call: TRBD1; cdr3_aa: CASTRQGESGYTF; cdr3_nt: TGTGCCAGCACAAGACAGGGGGAAAGTGGCTACACCTTC
v_call: TRBV6-6; j_call: TRBJ2-7; clone_size: NA; d_call: NA; cdr3_aa: CASSYKGELFSYEQYF; cdr3_nt: TGTGCCAGCAGTTACAAGGGGGAACTATTCTCCTACGAGCAGTACTTC
v_call: TRBV6-6; j_call: TRBJ1-5; clone_size: once; d_call: NA; cdr3_aa: CASSPQRNQPQHF; cdr3_nt: TGTGCCAGCAGTCCCCAACGTAATCAGCCCCAGCATTTT
v_call: TRBV6-1; j_call: TRBJ1-4; clone_size: NA; d_call: TRBD1; cdr3_aa: CASSEVITGEGEKLFF; cdr3_nt: TGTGCCAGCAGTGAAGTAATAACAGGGGAAGGCGAAAAACTGTTTTTT
v_call: TRBV6-6; j_call: TRBJ2-3; clone_size: NA; d_call: NA; cdr3_aa: CASSYGTDTQYF; cdr3_nt: TGTGCCAGCAGTTACGGCACAGATACGCAGTATTTT
v_call: TRBV30; j_call: TRBJ1-2; clone_size: NA; d_call: NA; cdr3_aa: CAWNRVGGYTF; cdr3_nt: TGTGCCTGGAATCGGGTTGGTGGCTACACCTTC
v_call: TRBV6-6; j_call: TRBJ2-5; clone_size: NA; d_call: NA; cdr3_aa: CASKTGFGGETQYF; cdr3_nt: TGTGCCAGCAAAACAGGTTTCGGCGGCGAGACCCAGTACTTC
v_call: TRBV11-2; j_call: TRBJ2-2; clone_size: NA; d_call: TRBD2; cdr3_aa: CASSYRSRSGGRNTGELFF; cdr3_nt: TGTGCCAGCAGCTATAGAAGCCGGAGCGGGGGCCGGAACACCGGGGAGCTGTTTTTT
v_call: TRBV30; j_call: TRBJ1-2; clone_size: NA; d_call: TRBD1; cdr3_aa: CAWSGSDGTGESPINYGYTF; cdr3_nt: TGTGCCTGGAGTGGTAGTGACGGGACAGGGGAGTCTCCTATTAACTATGGCTACACCTTC
v_call: TRBV7-3; j_call: TRBJ2-6; clone_size: few; d_call: NA; cdr3_aa: CASSSGPGGANVLTF; cdr3_nt: TGTGCCAGCAGTTCAGGGCCTGGCGGGGCCAACGTCCTGACTTTC
v_call: TRBV28; j_call: TRBJ1-2; clone_size: NA; d_call: TRBD1; cdr3_aa: CASSQGQGRGYTF; cdr3_nt: TGTGCCAGCAGCCAGGGACAGGGGAGAGGCTACACCTTC
v_call: TRBV7-9; j_call: TRBJ2-5; clone_size: NA; d_call: NA; cdr3_aa: CASSLALTGMETQYF; cdr3_nt: TGTGCCAGCAGCCTAGCCCTAACAGGGATGGAGACCCAGTACTTC
v_call: TRBV20-1; j_call: TRBJ2-5; clone_size: NA; d_call: NA; cdr3_aa: CSAPLRSTQYF; cdr3_nt: TGCAGTGCCCCACTACGGTCGACCCAGTACTTC
v_call: TRBV5-1; j_call: TRBJ2-6; clone_size: once; d_call: NA; cdr3_aa: CASSLDDLGSGANVLTF; cdr3_nt: TGCGCCAGCAGCCTGGACGACTTGGGCTCTGGGGCCAACGTCCTGACTTTC
v_call: TRBV27; j_call: TRBJ2-1; clone_size: NA; d_call: NA; cdr3_aa: CASSGRSYNEQFF; cdr3_nt: TGTGCCAGCAGTGGCCGCTCCTACAATGAGCAGTTCTTC
v_call: TRBV7-7; j_call: TRBJ2-2; clone_size: NA; d_call: TRBD2; cdr3_aa: CASSSTGTSGGGELFF; cdr3_nt: TGTGCCAGCAGCTCCACCGGGACTAGCGGGGGCGGGGAGCTGTTTTTT
v_call: TRBV10-3; j_call: TRBJ2-7; clone_size: NA; d_call: NA; cdr3_aa: CAISDPEDDEQYF; cdr3_nt: TGTGCCATCAGTGACCCAGAAGACGACGAGCAGTACTTC
v_call: TRBV7-2; j_call: TRBJ1-6; clone_size: NA; d_call: TRBD1; cdr3_aa: CASSLRTGDGSPLHF; cdr3_nt: TGTGCCAGCAGCCTCCGGACAGGGGATGGTTCACCCCTCCACTTT
v_call: TRBV19; j_call: TRBJ2-2; clone_size: NA; d_call: NA; cdr3_aa: CASSARQSTGELFF; cdr3_nt: TGTGCCAGTAGTGCTAGACAGAGCACCGGGGAGCTGTTTTTT
v_call: TRBV6-1; j_call: TRBJ2-3; clone_size: NA; d_call: TRBD1; cdr3_aa: CASYRTGQADTQYF; cdr3_nt: TGTGCCAGCTACCGGACAGGGCAGGCAGATACGCAGTATTTT
v_call: TRBV11-3; j_call: TRBJ2-3; clone_size: NA; d_call: NA; cdr3_aa: CASSFGSDTQYF; cdr3_nt: TGTGCCAGCAGCTTCGGCAGCGATACGCAGTATTTT
v_call: TRBV11-3; j_call: TRBJ1-1; clone_size: NA; d_call: TRBD1; cdr3_aa: CASSSSTGLNTEAFF; cdr3_nt: TGTGCCAGCAGCTCTTCGACAGGGCTGAACACTGAAGCTTTCTTT
v_call: TRBV7-2; j_call: TRBJ2-7; clone_size: NA; d_call: NA; cdr3_aa: CASSSQTGSGEQYF; cdr3_nt: TGTGCCAGCAGCTCTCAGACTGGTTCGGGCGAGCAGTACTTC
v_call: TRBV6-4; j_call: TRBJ2-3; clone_size: few; d_call: TRBD2; cdr3_aa: CASSLAGGYTDTQYF; cdr3_nt: TGTGCCAGCTCCCTGGCGGGGGGCTACACAGATACGCAGTATTTT
v_call: TRBV10-1; j_call: TRBJ2-2; clone_size: NA; d_call: NA; cdr3_aa: CASSERGNTGELFF; cdr3_nt: TGCGCCAGCAGTGAGCGGGGGAACACCGGGGAGCTGTTTTTT
v_call: TRBV28; j_call: TRBJ2-7; clone_size: NA; d_call: NA; cdr3_aa: CASSFYYEQYF; cdr3_nt: TGTGCCAGCAGTTTTTACTACGAGCAGTACTTC
v_call: TRBV10-3; j_call: TRBJ1-2; clone_size: NA; d_call: NA; cdr3_aa: CAISPDWRGGGYTF; cdr3_nt: TGTGCCATCAGTCCTGATTGGAGGGGAGGGGGCTACACCTTC
v_call: TRBV6-5; j_call: TRBJ1-1; clone_size: NA; d_call: NA; cdr3_aa: CASRIQGGNTEAFF; cdr3_nt: TGTGCCAGCAGAATACAGGGAGGGAACACTGAAGCTTTCTTT
v_call: TRBV7-2; j_call: TRBJ2-1; clone_size: NA; d_call: NA; cdr3_aa: CASSLGVLAYNEQFF; cdr3_nt: TGTGCCAGCAGCTTAGGGGTACTAGCCTACAATGAGCAGTTCTTC
v_call: TRBV10-3; j_call: TRBJ1-2; clone_size: NA; d_call: TRBD1; cdr3_aa: CAINTGEGYGYTF; cdr3_nt: TGTGCCATCAACACAGGGGAAGGCTATGGCTACACCTTC
v_call: TRBV28; j_call: TRBJ1-1; clone_size: NA; d_call: NA; cdr3_aa: CASSLFGGSTEAFF; cdr3_nt: TGTGCCAGCAGTTTATTCGGGGGATCCACTGAAGCTTTCTTT
v_call: TRBV15; j_call: TRBJ2-5; clone_size: NA; d_call: TRBD1; cdr3_aa: CATSRVDRTGETQYF; cdr3_nt: TGTGCCACCAGCAGAGTCGACCGGACAGGGGAGACCCAGTACTTC
v_call: TRBV10-3; j_call: TRBJ2-1; clone_size: NA; d_call: TRBD1; cdr3_aa: CAISTGDRYNEQFF; cdr3_nt: TGTGCCATCAGTACCGGGGACAGGTACAATGAGCAGTTCTTC
v_call: TRBV27; j_call: TRBJ2-5; clone_size: once; d_call: NA; cdr3_aa: CASSWRGDVVWETQYF; cdr3_nt: TGTGCCAGCAGTTGGAGGGGGGACGTCGTTTGGGAGACCCAGTACTTC
v_call: TRBV11-2; j_call: TRBJ2-7; clone_size: NA; d_call: NA; cdr3_aa: CASAPPGTHFAYEQYF; cdr3_nt: TGTGCCAGCGCTCCCCCCGGGACTCACTTCGCCTACGAGCAGTACTTC
v_call: TRBV4-1; j_call: TRBJ2-7; clone_size: few; d_call: NA; cdr3_aa: CASSSPGGQYEQYF; cdr3_nt: TGCGCCAGCAGCTCACCAGGGGGGCAGTACGAGCAGTACTTC
v_call: TRBV7-9; j_call: TRBJ1-2; clone_size: NA; d_call: NA; cdr3_aa: CASSLSAQSIGYGYTF; cdr3_nt: TGTGCCAGCAGCTTATCCGCACAGTCAATCGGGTATGGCTACACCTTC
v_call: TRBV7-2; j_call: TRBJ1-2; clone_size: NA; d_call: NA; cdr3_aa: CASSSGPRRRYVYGYTF; cdr3_nt: TGTGCCAGCAGCTCGGGACCGCGCAGGCGGTATGTCTATGGCTACACCTTC
v_call: TRBV6-5; j_call: TRBJ1-1; clone_size: NA; d_call: NA; cdr3_aa: CASSYPGGTEAFF; cdr3_nt: TGTGCCAGCAGTTACCCGGGGGGCACTGAAGCTTTCTTT
v_call: TRBV5-6; j_call: TRBJ1-2; clone_size: NA; d_call: NA; cdr3_aa: CASSLGREFAEYGYTF; cdr3_nt: TGTGCCAGCAGCTTGGGCAGGGAATTTGCTGAATATGGCTACACCTTC
v_call: TRBV15; j_call: TRBJ1-3; clone_size: NA; d_call: NA; cdr3_aa: CATSSRKFGNTIYF; cdr3_nt: TGTGCCACCAGCAGTCGAAAGTTTGGAAACACCATATATTTT
v_call: TRBV4-2; j_call: TRBJ1-5; clone_size: once; d_call: NA; cdr3_aa: CASSQDPQGSQPQHF; cdr3_nt: TGTGCCAGCAGCCAAGATCCCCAGGGATCTCAGCCCCAGCATTTT
v_call: TRBV28; j_call: TRBJ2-5; clone_size: NA; d_call: NA; cdr3_aa: CASKRRPQETQYF; cdr3_nt: TGTGCCAGCAAAAGACGGCCCCAAGAGACCCAGTACTTC
v_call: TRBV7-9; j_call: TRBJ1-1; clone_size: NA; d_call: NA; cdr3_aa: CASSLDLVNTEAFF; cdr3_nt: TGTGCCAGCAGCTTAGACTTGGTGAACACTGAAGCTTTCTTT
v_call: TRBV28; j_call: TRBJ2-7; clone_size: NA; d_call: NA; cdr3_aa: CASSFREGPYEQYF; cdr3_nt: TGTGCCAGCAGTTTCCGAGAGGGCCCCTACGAGCAGTACTTC
v_call: TRBV30; j_call: TRBJ2-1; clone_size: NA; d_call: TRBD2; cdr3_aa: CAWTSGGAYNEQFF; cdr3_nt: TGTGCCTGGACCAGCGGGGGGGCCTACAATGAGCAGTTCTTC
v_call: TRBV5-1; j_call: TRBJ1-1; clone_size: NA; d_call: TRBD1; cdr3_aa: CASTEGQGTEAFF; cdr3_nt: TGCGCCAGCACCGAAGGACAGGGGACCGAAGCTTTCTTT
v_call: TRBV7-2; j_call: TRBJ1-2; clone_size: few; d_call: TRBD1; cdr3_aa: CASSLGQGADGYTF; cdr3_nt: TGTGCCAGCAGCTTAGGTCAGGGGGCAGACGGCTACACCTTC
v_call: TRBV4-1; j_call: TRBJ2-3; clone_size: NA; d_call: TRBD2; cdr3_aa: CASSQAGLAGLNTQYF; cdr3_nt: TGCGCCAGCAGCCAAGCGGGACTAGCGGGGTTGAATACGCAGTATTTT
v_call: TRBV5-6; j_call: TRBJ2-5; clone_size: NA; d_call: TRBD2; cdr3_aa: CASRLAGGLGETQYF; cdr3_nt: TGTGCCAGCAGACTAGCGGGGGGGCTCGGGGAGACCCAGTACTTC